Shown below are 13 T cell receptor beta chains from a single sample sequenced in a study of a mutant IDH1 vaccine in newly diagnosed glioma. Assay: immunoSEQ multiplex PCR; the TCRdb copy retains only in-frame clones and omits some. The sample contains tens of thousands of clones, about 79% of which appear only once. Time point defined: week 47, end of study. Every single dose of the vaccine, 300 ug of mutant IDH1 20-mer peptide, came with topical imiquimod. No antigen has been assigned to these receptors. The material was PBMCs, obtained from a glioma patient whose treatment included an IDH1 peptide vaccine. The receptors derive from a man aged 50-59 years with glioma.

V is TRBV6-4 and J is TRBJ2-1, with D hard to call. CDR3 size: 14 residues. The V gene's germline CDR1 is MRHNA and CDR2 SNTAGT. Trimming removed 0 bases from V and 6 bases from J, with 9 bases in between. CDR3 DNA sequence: TGTGCCAGCAGTGACTCGATTGGAAGCAATGAGCAGTTCTTC. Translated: CASSDSIGSNEQFF.

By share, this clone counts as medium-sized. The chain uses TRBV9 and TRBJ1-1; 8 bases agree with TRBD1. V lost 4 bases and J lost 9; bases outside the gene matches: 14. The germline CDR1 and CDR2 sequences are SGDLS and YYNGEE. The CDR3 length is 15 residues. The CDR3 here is CASSTGPGGIEKAFF. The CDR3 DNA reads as TGTGCCAGCAGCACGGGGCCAGGGGGCATCGAAAAAGCTTTCTTT.

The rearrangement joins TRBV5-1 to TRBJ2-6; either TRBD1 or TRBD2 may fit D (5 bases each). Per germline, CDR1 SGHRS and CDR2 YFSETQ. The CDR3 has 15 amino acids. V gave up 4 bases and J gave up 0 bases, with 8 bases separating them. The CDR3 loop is CASSGTASGANVLTF. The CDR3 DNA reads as TGCGCCAGCAGCGGGACGGCCTCTGGGGCCAACGTCCTGACTTTC. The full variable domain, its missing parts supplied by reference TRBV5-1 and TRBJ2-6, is KAGVTQTPRYLIKTRGQQVTLSCSPISGHRSVSWYQQTPGQGLQFLFEYFSETQRNKGNFPGRFSGRQFSNSRSEMNVSTLELGDSALYLCASSGTASGANVLTFGAGSRLTVL.

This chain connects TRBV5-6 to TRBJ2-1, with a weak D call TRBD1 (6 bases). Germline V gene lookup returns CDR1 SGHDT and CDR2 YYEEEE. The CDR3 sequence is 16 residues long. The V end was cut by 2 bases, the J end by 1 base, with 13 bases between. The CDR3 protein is CASSLQGTESYNEQFF. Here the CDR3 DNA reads TGTGCCAGCAGCTTACAGGGAACGGAGTCCTACAATGAGCAGTTCTTC.

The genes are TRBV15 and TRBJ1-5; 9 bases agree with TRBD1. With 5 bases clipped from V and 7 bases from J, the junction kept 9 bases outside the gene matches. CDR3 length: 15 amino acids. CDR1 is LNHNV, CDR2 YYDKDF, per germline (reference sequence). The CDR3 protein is CATSGQTGGGQPQHF. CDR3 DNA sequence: TGTGCCACCAGCGGGCAGACAGGGGGAGGCCAGCCCCAGCATTTT.

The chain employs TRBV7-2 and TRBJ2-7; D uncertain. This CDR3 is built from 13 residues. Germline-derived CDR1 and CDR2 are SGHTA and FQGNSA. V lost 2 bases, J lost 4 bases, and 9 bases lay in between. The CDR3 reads CASSLNSIYEQYF. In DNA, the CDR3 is TGTGCCAGCAGCTTAAATAGTATTTACGAGCAGTACTTC.

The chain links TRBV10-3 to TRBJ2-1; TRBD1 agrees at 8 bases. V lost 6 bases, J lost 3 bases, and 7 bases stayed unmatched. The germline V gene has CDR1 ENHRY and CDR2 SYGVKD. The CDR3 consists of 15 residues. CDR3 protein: CAISGQGSNYNEQFF. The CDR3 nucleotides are TGTGCCATCAGCGGACAGGGCAGTAACTACAATGAGCAGTTCTTC.

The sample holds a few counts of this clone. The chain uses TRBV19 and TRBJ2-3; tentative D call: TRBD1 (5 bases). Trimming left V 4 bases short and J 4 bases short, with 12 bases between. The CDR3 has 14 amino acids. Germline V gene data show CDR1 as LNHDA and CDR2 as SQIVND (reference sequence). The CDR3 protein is CASSTYRNADTQYF. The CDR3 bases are TGTGCCAGTAGTACTTACAGGAATGCAGATACGCAGTATTTT.

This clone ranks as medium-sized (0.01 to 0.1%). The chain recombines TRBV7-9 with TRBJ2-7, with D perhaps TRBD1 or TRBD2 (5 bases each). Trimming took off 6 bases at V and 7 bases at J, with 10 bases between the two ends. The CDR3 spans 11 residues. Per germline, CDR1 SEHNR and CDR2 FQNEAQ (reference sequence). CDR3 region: CASSSWGEQYF. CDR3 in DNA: TGTGCCAGCAGTTCTTGGGGGGAGCAGTACTTC.

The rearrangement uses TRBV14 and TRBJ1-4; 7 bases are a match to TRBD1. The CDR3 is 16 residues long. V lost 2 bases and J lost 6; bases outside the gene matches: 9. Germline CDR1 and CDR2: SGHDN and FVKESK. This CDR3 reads CASSQRRGQGDEKLFF. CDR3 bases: TGTGCCAGCAGCCAACGGAGGGGGCAGGGGGATGAAAAACTGTTTTTT.

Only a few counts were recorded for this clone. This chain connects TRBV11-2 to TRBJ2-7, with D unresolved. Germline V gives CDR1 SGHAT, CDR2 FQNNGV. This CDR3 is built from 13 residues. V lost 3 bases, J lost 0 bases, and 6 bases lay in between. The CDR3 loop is CASSLGFSYEQYF. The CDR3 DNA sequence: TGTGCCAGCAGCTTGGGTTTCTCCTACGAGCAGTACTTC.

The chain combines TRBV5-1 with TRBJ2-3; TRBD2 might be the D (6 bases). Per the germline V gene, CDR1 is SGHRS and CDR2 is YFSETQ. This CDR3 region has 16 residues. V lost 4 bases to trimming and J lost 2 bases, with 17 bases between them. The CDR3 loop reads CASSPEAGTSTDTQYF. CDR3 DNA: TGCGCCAGCAGCCCTGAGGCAGGGACTTCCACAGATACGCAGTATTTT.

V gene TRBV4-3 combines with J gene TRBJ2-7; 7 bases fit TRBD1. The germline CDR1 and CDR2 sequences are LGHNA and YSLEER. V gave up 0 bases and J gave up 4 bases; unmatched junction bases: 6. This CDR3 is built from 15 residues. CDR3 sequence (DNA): TGCGCCAGCAGCCAAGATCGGGGACAGAAGTACGAGCAGTACTTC. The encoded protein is CASSQDRGQKYEQYF.